This TCR beta chain comes out of a study of cytomegalovirus exposure and HLA in healthy donors. For the study at large: Genetic ancestry analysis placed around 76% of the 398 donors that were genotyped in the Caucasian-associated cluster. Study-level findings and limits: An assumption of roughly uniform sequencing depth across donors underlay the presence/absence analyses. Cytomegalovirus-associated TCR beta chains were listed, numbering under 200. The productive fraction for most TCR beta V segments was about 90% or about 30% in an earlier analysis.

Concerning this clone itself: The antigen is unknown.

The CDR3 loop spans 15 amino acids. The V segment lost 4 bases and the J segment 7 bases; nucleotides outside the gene matches: 13. CDR1 is SGHNT, CDR2 YYREEE, per germline (reference sequence). The PCR was carried out with 60 Vbeta primers and 13 Jbeta primers. Clones were sequenced by immunoSEQ multiplex PCR, and TCRdb holds only the in-frame ones, with some missing. The data show hundreds of thousands of clones, with approximately 81% seen just once and approximately 0.24% held by the top ten. The chain has TRBV5-4 and TRBJ1-2; TRBD1 matches at 7 bases. The sample taken for sequencing was PBMCs. The clonotype originates from a girl between 2 and 10 years old in good health and CMV-seronegative. Here the CDR3 reads CASSQPQDPGGGYTF. The DNA for the CDR3 is TGTGCCAGCAGCCAACCTCAGGACCCAGGGGGTGGCTACACCTTC.